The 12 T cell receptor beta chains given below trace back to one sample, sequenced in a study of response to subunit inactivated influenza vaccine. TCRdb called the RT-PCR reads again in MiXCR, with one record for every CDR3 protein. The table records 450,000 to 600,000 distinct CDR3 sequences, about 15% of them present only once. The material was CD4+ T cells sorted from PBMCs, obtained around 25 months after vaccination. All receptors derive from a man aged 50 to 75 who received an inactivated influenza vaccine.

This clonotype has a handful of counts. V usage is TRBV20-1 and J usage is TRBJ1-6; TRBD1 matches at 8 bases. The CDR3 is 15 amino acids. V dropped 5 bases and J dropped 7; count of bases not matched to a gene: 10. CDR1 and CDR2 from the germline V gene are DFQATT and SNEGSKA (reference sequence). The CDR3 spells CSALSEGQANSPLHF. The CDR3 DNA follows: TGCAGTGCTCTTTCCGAGGGACAGGCAAATTCACCCCTCCACTTT.

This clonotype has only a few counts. CDR3 bases: TGTGCCAGCAGCCTGGACAGGGAACGGTACGAGCAGTACTTC. Protein product: CASSLDRERYEQYF. The rearrangement joins TRBV4-2 to TRBJ2-7, with TRBD1 matching over 8 bases. Unmatched junction bases numbered 6, after V lost 4 bases and J lost 4 bases. The CDR3 consists of 14 residues. Per the germline V gene, CDR1 is LGHNA and CDR2 is YNFKEQ.

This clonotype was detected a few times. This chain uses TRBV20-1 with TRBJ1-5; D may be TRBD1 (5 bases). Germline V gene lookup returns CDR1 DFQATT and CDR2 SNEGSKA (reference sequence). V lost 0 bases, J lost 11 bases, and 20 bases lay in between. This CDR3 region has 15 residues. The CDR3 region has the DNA TGCAGTGCTAGAGATCCGGGGGTAGCAAAAGTGTCCCAGCATTTT. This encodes CSARDPGVAKVSQHF.

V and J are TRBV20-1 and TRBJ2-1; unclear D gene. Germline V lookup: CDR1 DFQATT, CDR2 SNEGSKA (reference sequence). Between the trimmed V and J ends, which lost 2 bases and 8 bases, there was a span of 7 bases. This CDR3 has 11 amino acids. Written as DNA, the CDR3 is TGCAGTGCTAGAACCAGCCATGAGCAGTTCTTC. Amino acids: CSARTSHEQFF.

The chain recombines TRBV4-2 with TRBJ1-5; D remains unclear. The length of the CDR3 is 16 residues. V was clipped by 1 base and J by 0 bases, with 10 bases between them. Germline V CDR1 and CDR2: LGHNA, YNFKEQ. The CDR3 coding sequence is TGTGCCAGCAGCCAAGGAGGCCGCAATAGCAATCAGCCCCAGCATTTT. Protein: CASSQGGRNSNQPQHF.

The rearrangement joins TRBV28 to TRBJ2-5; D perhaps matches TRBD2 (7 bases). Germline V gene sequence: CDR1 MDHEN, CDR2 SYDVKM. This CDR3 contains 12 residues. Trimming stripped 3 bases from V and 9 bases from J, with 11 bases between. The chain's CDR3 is CASSLGEGAQYF. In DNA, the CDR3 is TGTGCCAGCAGTTTGGGGGAGGGGGCCCAGTACTTC.

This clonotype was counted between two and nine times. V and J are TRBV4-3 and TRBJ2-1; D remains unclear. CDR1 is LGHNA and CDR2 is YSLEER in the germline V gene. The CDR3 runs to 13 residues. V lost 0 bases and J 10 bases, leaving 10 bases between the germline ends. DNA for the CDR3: TGCGCCAGCAGCCAAGATATCCAACAGGAGCAGTTCTTC. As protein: CASSQDIQQEQFF.

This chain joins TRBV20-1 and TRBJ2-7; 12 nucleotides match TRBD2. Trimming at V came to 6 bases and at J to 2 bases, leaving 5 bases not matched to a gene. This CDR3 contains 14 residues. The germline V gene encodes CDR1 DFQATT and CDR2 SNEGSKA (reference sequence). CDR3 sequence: CSAARTSGAYEQYF. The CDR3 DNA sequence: TGCAGTGCCGCCCGGACTAGCGGGGCCTACGAGCAGTACTTC.

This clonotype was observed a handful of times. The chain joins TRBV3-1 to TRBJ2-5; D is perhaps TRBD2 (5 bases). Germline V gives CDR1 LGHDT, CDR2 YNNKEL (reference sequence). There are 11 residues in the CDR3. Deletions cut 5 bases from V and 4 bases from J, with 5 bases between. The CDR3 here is CASSGLETQYF. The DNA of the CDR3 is TGTGCCAGCAGCGGACTAGAGACCCAGTACTTC.

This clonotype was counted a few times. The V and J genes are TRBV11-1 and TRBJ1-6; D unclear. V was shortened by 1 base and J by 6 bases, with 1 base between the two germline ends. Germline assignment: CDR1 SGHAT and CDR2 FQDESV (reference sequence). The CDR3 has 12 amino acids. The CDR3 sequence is CASSLVNSPLHF. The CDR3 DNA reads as TGTGCCAGCAGCTTAGTTAATTCACCCCTCCACTTT. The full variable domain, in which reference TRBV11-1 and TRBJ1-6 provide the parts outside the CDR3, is EAEVAQSPRYKITEKSQAVAFWCDPISGHATLYWYRQILGQGPELLVQFQDESVVDDSQLPKDRFSAERLKGVDSTLKIQPAELGDSAMYLCASSLVNSPLHFGNGTRLTVT.

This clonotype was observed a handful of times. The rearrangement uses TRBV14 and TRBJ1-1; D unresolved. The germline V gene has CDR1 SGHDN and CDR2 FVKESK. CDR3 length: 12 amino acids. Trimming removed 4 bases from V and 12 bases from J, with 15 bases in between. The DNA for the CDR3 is TGTGCCAGCAGCCTCTACACCGGGAAGCCTTTCTTT. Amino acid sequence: CASSLYTGKPFF.

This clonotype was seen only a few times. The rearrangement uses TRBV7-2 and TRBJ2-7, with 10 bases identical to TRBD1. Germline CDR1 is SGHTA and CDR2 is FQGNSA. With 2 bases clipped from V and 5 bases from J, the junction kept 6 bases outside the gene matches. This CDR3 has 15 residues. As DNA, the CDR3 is TGTGCCAGCAGCTTATCACCGGGACAGGGGAACGAGCAGTACTTC. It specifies CASSLSPGQGNEQYF.